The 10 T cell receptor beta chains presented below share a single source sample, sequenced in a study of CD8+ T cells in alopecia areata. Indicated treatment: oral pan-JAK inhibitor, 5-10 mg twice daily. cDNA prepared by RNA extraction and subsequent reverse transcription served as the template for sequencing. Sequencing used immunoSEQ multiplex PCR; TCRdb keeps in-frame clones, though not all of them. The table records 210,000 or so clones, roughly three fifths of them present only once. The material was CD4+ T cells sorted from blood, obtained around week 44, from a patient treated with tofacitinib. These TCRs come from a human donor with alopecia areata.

Written as DNA, the CDR3 is TGCGCCAGCAGCAAGGGACTAGCGGGGGAAAATGAGCAGTTCTTC. Residues: CASSKGLAGENEQFF. The chain recombines TRBV5-1 with TRBJ2-1; TRBD2 aligns across 14 bases. CDR1 and CDR2 (germline): SGHRS, YFSETQ. This CDR3 is built from 15 residues. Trimming removed 4 bases from V and 7 bases from J; junction bases left unmatched: 4.

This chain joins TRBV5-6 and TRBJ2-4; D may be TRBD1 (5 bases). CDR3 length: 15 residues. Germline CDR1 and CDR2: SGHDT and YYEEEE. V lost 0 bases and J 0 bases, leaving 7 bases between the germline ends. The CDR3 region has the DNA TGTGCCAGCAGCTTGGGACAGCTAGCCAAAAACATTCAGTACTTC. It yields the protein CASSLGQLAKNIQYF.

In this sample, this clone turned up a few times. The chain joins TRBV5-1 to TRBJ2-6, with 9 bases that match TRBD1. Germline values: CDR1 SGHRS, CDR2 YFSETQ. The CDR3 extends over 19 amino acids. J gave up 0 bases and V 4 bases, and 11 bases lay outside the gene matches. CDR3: CASSKYDRGFLSGANVLTF. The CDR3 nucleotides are TGCGCCAGCAGCAAATACGACAGGGGGTTTCTCTCTGGGGCCAACGTCCTGACTTTC.

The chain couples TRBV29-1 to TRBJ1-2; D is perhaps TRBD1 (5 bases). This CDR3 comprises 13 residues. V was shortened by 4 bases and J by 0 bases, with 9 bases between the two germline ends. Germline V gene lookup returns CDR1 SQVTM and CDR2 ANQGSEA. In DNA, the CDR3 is TGCAGCGTTGGACAGAATACTAACTATGGCTACACCTTC. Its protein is CSVGQNTNYGYTF. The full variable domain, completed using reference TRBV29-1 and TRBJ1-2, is SAVISQKPSRDICQRGTSLTIQCQVDSQVTMMFWYRQQPGQSLTLIATANQGSEATYESGFVIDKFPISRPNLTFSTLTVSNMSPEDSSIYLCSVGQNTNYGYTFGSGTRLTVV.

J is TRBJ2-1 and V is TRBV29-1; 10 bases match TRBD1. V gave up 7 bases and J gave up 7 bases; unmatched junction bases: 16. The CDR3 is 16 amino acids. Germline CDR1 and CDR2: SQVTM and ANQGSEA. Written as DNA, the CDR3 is TGCAGCGGATCCCCCGGGACAGGGGTAATAGTGAATGAGCAGTTCTTC. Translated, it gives CSGSPGTGVIVNEQFF.

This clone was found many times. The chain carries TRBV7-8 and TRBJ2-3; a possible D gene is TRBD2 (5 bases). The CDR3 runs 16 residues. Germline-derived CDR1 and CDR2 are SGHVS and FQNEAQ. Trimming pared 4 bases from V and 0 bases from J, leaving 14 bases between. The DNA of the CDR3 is TGTGCCAGCAGCTCTCAGCGGCGAACTAGCACAGATACGCAGTATTTT. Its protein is CASSSQRRTSTDTQYF.

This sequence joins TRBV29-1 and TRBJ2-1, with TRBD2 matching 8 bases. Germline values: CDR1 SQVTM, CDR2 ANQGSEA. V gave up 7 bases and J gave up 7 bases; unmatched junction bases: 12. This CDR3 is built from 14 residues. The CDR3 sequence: CSAAFSGGPNEQFF. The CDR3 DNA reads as TGCAGCGCCGCCTTCAGCGGGGGCCCAAATGAGCAGTTCTTC.

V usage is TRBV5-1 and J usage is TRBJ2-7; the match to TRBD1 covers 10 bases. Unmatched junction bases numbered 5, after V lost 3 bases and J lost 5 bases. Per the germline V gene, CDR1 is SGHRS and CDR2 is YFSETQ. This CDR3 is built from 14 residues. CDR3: CASSSGTGAHEQYF. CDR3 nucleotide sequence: TGCGCCAGCAGCTCCGGGACAGGGGCCCACGAGCAGTACTTC. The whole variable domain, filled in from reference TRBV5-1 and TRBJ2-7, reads KAGVTQTPRYLIKTRGQQVTLSCSPISGHRSVSWYQQTPGQGLQFLFEYFSETQRNKGNFPGRFSGRQFSNSRSEMNVSTLELGDSALYLCASSSGTGAHEQYFGPGTRLTVT.

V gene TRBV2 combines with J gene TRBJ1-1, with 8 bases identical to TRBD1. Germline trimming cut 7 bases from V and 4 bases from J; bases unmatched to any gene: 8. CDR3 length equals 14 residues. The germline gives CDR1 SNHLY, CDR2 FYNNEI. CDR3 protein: CASTEDRGGTEAFF. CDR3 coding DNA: TGTGCCAGCACCGAAGACAGGGGAGGCACTGAAGCTTTCTTT.

The CDR3 spells CSVVSVAGELFF. CDR3 DNA: TGCAGCGTTGTTAGCGTCGCCGGGGAGCTGTTTTTT. The chain has TRBV29-1 and TRBJ2-2; TRBD2 is a possible D gene (5 bases). V was cut by 4 bases and J by 6 bases, with 9 bases left in between. This CDR3 is 12 amino acids long. Germline assignment: CDR1 SQVTM and CDR2 ANQGSEA.